Listed below are T cell receptor beta chains from one sample, sequenced in a study of blood T cell repertoires in COVID-19. The method was immunoSEQ multiplex PCR; TCRdb's version includes in-frame clones alone and lacks a portion of them. The table shows under 35,000 clones, with around 85% occurring only once. The specimen sequenced was peripheral blood. The source of these receptors is a human donor in a cohort sampled during active COVID-19. The CDR3 runs from the conserved cysteine through the conserved F or W. The D gene is left open where the match is weak. Part of the rows lack a size; the others show once, few, many or a class for expanded clones.

V gene: TRBV19
CDR3 length: 17
J gene: TRBJ2-2
clone size: NA
D gene: NA
CDR3 protein: CASSRWGPQRNTGELFF
CDR3 DNA: TGTGCCAGTAGTAGGTGGGGCCCCCAGAGGAACACCGGGGAGCTGTTTTTT

V gene: TRBV7-8
CDR3 length: 18
J gene: TRBJ1-1
clone size: NA
D gene: TRBD1
CDR3 protein: CASSSHRLPGQINTEAFF
CDR3 DNA: TGTGCCAGCAGCTCACACCGCCTCCCGGGACAGATAAACACTGAAGCTTTCTTT

V gene: TRBV3-1/TRBV3-2
CDR3 length: 14
J gene: TRBJ2-7
clone size: NA
D gene: NA
CDR3 protein: CASSLGTSFFEQYF
CDR3 DNA: TGTGCCAGCAGCCTGGGGACATCCTTTTTCGAGCAGTACTTC

V gene: TRBV9
CDR3 length: 13
J gene: TRBJ1-5
clone size: NA
D gene: NA
CDR3 protein: CASSRGGSQPQHF
CDR3 DNA: TGTGCCAGCAGCAGGGGGGGCAGTCAGCCCCAGCATTTT

V gene: TRBV11-2
CDR3 length: 15
J gene: TRBJ2-7
clone size: NA
D gene: NA
CDR3 protein: CASSLGRGPSFEQYF
CDR3 DNA: TGTGCCAGCAGCTTAGGGCGGGGGCCGAGTTTCGAGCAGTACTTC

V gene: TRBV5-1
CDR3 length: 12
J gene: TRBJ1-1
clone size: once
D gene: NA
CDR3 protein: CASSFGKSEAFF
CDR3 DNA: TGCGCCAGCAGCTTCGGGAAATCTGAAGCTTTCTTT

V gene: TRBV7-3
CDR3 length: 15
J gene: TRBJ2-2
clone size: NA
D gene: TRBD2
CDR3 protein: CASSSPLAGDGELFF
CDR3 DNA: TGTGCCAGCAGCTCCCCTTTAGCGGGCGACGGGGAGCTGTTTTTT

V gene: TRBV19
CDR3 length: 14
J gene: TRBJ1-1
clone size: NA
D gene: NA
CDR3 protein: CASAPARAVTEAFF
CDR3 DNA: TGTGCCAGTGCGCCCGCCAGGGCTGTCACTGAAGCTTTCTTT

V gene: TRBV19
CDR3 length: 15
J gene: TRBJ1-2
clone size: NA
D gene: NA
CDR3 protein: CASRDSGEGHYGYTF
CDR3 DNA: TGTGCCAGTAGGGATTCCGGGGAGGGGCACTATGGCTACACCTTC

V gene: TRBV9
CDR3 length: 16
J gene: TRBJ2-7
clone size: NA
D gene: TRBD2
CDR3 protein: CASSPFGGGSSYEQYF
CDR3 DNA: TGTGCCAGCAGCCCCTTTGGCGGGGGGAGCTCCTACGAGCAGTACTTC

V gene: TRBV7-9
CDR3 length: 14
J gene: TRBJ1-3
clone size: NA
D gene: NA
CDR3 protein: CASSPGAHGNTIYF
CDR3 DNA: TGTGCCAGCAGCCCTGGGGCACATGGAAACACCATATATTTT

V gene: TRBV29-1
CDR3 length: 13
J gene: TRBJ2-3
clone size: NA
D gene: NA
CDR3 protein: CSVEEGVKDTQYF
CDR3 DNA: TGCAGCGTTGAGGAAGGGGTGAAAGATACGCAGTATTTT

V gene: TRBV18
CDR3 length: 14
J gene: TRBJ1-4
clone size: NA
D gene: TRBD1
CDR3 protein: CASSQGQGREKLFF
CDR3 DNA: TGTGCCAGCTCACAGGGACAGGGCAGGGAAAAACTGTTTTTT

V gene: TRBV5-1
CDR3 length: 18
J gene: TRBJ2-1
clone size: NA
D gene: TRBD2
CDR3 protein: CASSLRPPTSGAYNEQFF
CDR3 DNA: TGCGCCAGCAGCTTGCGACCCCCCACTAGCGGGGCTTACAATGAGCAGTTCTTC

V gene: TRBV30
CDR3 length: 14
J gene: TRBJ2-7
clone size: NA
D gene: NA
CDR3 protein: CAWNDGRGYNEQYF
CDR3 DNA: TGTGCCTGGAACGATGGAAGGGGGTACAACGAGCAGTACTTC

V gene: TRBV28
CDR3 length: 17
J gene: TRBJ2-3
clone size: NA
D gene: TRBD2
CDR3 protein: CASSEISGRSETDTQYF
CDR3 DNA: TGTGCCAGCAGTGAGATAAGCGGGAGATCGGAAACAGATACGCAGTATTTT

V gene: TRBV5-3
CDR3 length: 18
J gene: TRBJ2-5
clone size: NA
D gene: TRBD2
CDR3 protein: CARSWGPTSGRKKETQYF
CDR3 DNA: TGTGCCAGAAGCTGGGGTCCGACTAGCGGGAGGAAGAAAGAGACCCAGTACTTC

V gene: TRBV24-1
CDR3 length: 15
J gene: TRBJ2-3
clone size: NA
D gene: NA
CDR3 protein: CATSDLQGGRDTQYF
CDR3 DNA: TGTGCCACCAGTGATTTGCAGGGGGGTCGGGATACGCAGTATTTT

V gene: TRBV5-1
CDR3 length: 16
J gene: TRBJ2-5
clone size: NA
D gene: TRBD1
CDR3 protein: CASSSTGTGWKETQYF
CDR3 DNA: TGCGCCAGCAGCTCAACTGGGACAGGGTGGAAAGAGACCCAGTACTTC

V gene: TRBV7-3
CDR3 length: 13
J gene: TRBJ1-1
clone size: NA
D gene: NA
CDR3 protein: CASSLISGAEAFF
CDR3 DNA: TGTGCCAGCAGCTTAATTTCGGGGGCTGAAGCTTTCTTT

V gene: TRBV2
CDR3 length: 17
J gene: TRBJ2-1
clone size: NA
D gene: NA
CDR3 protein: CASSQAPPWSSYNEQFF
CDR3 DNA: TGTGCCAGCAGCCAAGCCCCCCCCTGGAGCTCCTACAATGAGCAGTTCTTC

V gene: TRBV12-3/TRBV12-4
CDR3 length: 13
J gene: TRBJ1-1
clone size: NA
D gene: NA
CDR3 protein: CASSLNRELESFF
CDR3 DNA: TGTGCCAGCAGCCTCAACAGAGAACTAGAGTCTTTCTTT

V gene: TRBV24-1
CDR3 length: 13
J gene: TRBJ2-2
clone size: NA
D gene: NA
CDR3 protein: CATSRGNTGELFF
CDR3 DNA: TGTGCCACCAGCAGGGGTAACACCGGGGAGCTGTTTTTT

V gene: TRBV9
CDR3 length: 16
J gene: TRBJ2-2
clone size: NA
D gene: TRBD2
CDR3 protein: CASSARGGSNTGELFF
CDR3 DNA: TGTGCCAGCAGCGCTAGGGGCGGGAGTAACACCGGGGAGCTGTTTTTT

V gene: TRBV5-6
CDR3 length: 15
J gene: TRBJ2-1
clone size: NA
D gene: NA
CDR3 protein: CASENGRREYNEQFF
CDR3 DNA: TGTGCCAGCGAGAACGGGAGAAGGGAATACAATGAGCAGTTCTTC

V gene: TRBV10-3
CDR3 length: 14
J gene: TRBJ2-1
clone size: NA
D gene: TRBD2
CDR3 protein: CAISEAGDYNEQFF
CDR3 DNA: TGTGCCATCAGCGAAGCGGGGGATTACAATGAGCAGTTCTTC

V gene: TRBV19
CDR3 length: 15
J gene: TRBJ1-2
clone size: NA
D gene: TRBD1
CDR3 protein: CASSKQGAWAFGYTF
CDR3 DNA: TGTGCCAGTAGTAAACAGGGGGCTTGGGCTTTTGGCTACACCTTC

V gene: TRBV11-2
CDR3 length: 16
J gene: TRBJ1-6
clone size: NA
D gene: NA
CDR3 protein: CASSLVSRQNNSPLHF
CDR3 DNA: TGTGCCAGCAGCTTAGTATCCAGACAGAATAATTCACCCCTCCACTTT

V gene: TRBV7-8
CDR3 length: 15
J gene: TRBJ1-2
clone size: NA
D gene: NA
CDR3 protein: CASSLVSELNYGYTF
CDR3 DNA: TGTGCCAGCAGCTTAGTTTCGGAGCTTAACTATGGCTACACCTTC

V gene: TRBV10-1
CDR3 length: 14
J gene: TRBJ2-3
clone size: NA
D gene: NA
CDR3 protein: CASRQKKKTDTQYF
CDR3 DNA: TGCGCCAGCAGGCAGAAGAAAAAGACAGATACGCAGTATTTT

V gene: TRBV30
CDR3 length: 16
J gene: TRBJ2-5
clone size: once
D gene: TRBD2
CDR3 protein: CAWRSGTSGARETQYF
CDR3 DNA: TGTGCCTGGAGGAGCGGGACTAGCGGGGCCAGGGAGACCCAGTACTTC

V gene: TRBV27
CDR3 length: 15
J gene: TRBJ2-5
clone size: NA
D gene: TRBD2
CDR3 protein: CASSLAWSSGETQYF
CDR3 DNA: TGTGCCAGCAGTCTCGCTTGGTCTAGCGGAGAGACCCAGTACTTC

V gene: TRBV6-5
CDR3 length: 14
J gene: TRBJ1-1
clone size: NA
D gene: NA
CDR3 protein: CASRVGRGNTEAFF
CDR3 DNA: TGTGCCAGCAGGGTCGGGAGGGGGAACACTGAAGCTTTCTTT

V gene: TRBV6-5
CDR3 length: 15
J gene: TRBJ1-1
clone size: NA
D gene: NA
CDR3 protein: CASSYRGPLSTEAFF
CDR3 DNA: TGTGCCAGCAGTTACAGGGGCCCCCTAAGTACTGAAGCTTTCTTT

V gene: TRBV9
CDR3 length: 15
J gene: TRBJ2-1
clone size: NA
D gene: TRBD2
CDR3 protein: CASSEGGDSFYEQFF
CDR3 DNA: TGTGCCAGCAGCGAGGGAGGGGATTCCTTTTATGAGCAGTTCTTC

V gene: TRBV19
CDR3 length: 16
J gene: TRBJ2-2
clone size: NA
D gene: TRBD1
CDR3 protein: CASLDRVAVSTGELFF
CDR3 DNA: TGTGCCAGCCTAGACAGGGTGGCAGTCTCAACCGGGGAGCTGTTTTTT

V gene: TRBV2
CDR3 length: 14
J gene: TRBJ2-5
clone size: NA
D gene: TRBD1
CDR3 protein: CASNRRQGRETQYF
CDR3 DNA: TGTGCCAGCAATAGACGACAGGGCAGGGAGACCCAGTACTTC

V gene: TRBV4-1
CDR3 length: 16
J gene: TRBJ2-3
clone size: NA
D gene: TRBD2
CDR3 protein: CASSLSGGLSTDTQYF
CDR3 DNA: TGCGCCAGCAGCCTTAGCGGGGGGCTTAGCACAGATACGCAGTATTTT

V gene: TRBV2
CDR3 length: 16
J gene: TRBJ2-5
clone size: NA
D gene: TRBD1
CDR3 protein: CASRAEDRAYQETQYF
CDR3 DNA: TGTGCCAGCAGGGCCGAGGACAGGGCGTACCAAGAGACCCAGTACTTC

V gene: TRBV12-3/TRBV12-4
CDR3 length: 11
J gene: TRBJ2-5
clone size: once
D gene: NA
CDR3 protein: CASSSRETQYF
CDR3 DNA: TGTGCCAGCAGTTCGCGAGAGACCCAGTACTTC

V gene: TRBV29-1
CDR3 length: 13
J gene: TRBJ1-1
clone size: NA
D gene: NA
CDR3 protein: CSVGIGANTEAFF
CDR3 DNA: TGCAGCGTTGGCATAGGGGCGAACACTGAAGCTTTCTTT

V gene: TRBV19
CDR3 length: 15
J gene: TRBJ1-2
clone size: NA
D gene: TRBD1
CDR3 protein: CASSTGTGFVYGYTF
CDR3 DNA: TGTGCCAGTAGTACCGGGACAGGGTTTGTGTATGGCTACACCTTC

V gene: TRBV13
CDR3 length: 14
J gene: TRBJ2-3
clone size: large
D gene: NA
CDR3 protein: CASSPEVQTDTQYF
CDR3 DNA: TGTGCCAGCAGCCCAGAAGTCCAGACAGATACGCAGTATTTT

V gene: TRBV2
CDR3 length: 14
J gene: TRBJ1-2
clone size: NA
D gene: NA
CDR3 protein: CASSDVGPNYGYTF
CDR3 DNA: TGTGCCAGCAGTGATGTGGGCCCTAACTATGGCTACACCTTC

V gene: TRBV28
CDR3 length: 14
J gene: TRBJ1-1
clone size: NA
D gene: NA
CDR3 protein: CASSSTDRNTEAFF
CDR3 DNA: TGTGCCAGCAGTTCCACGGACAGGAACACTGAAGCTTTCTTT

V gene: TRBV2
CDR3 length: 14
J gene: TRBJ2-2
clone size: NA
D gene: TRBD1
CDR3 protein: CASRGQGTTGELFF
CDR3 DNA: TGTGCCAGCAGAGGACAGGGTACCACCGGGGAGCTGTTTTTT

V gene: TRBV6-5
CDR3 length: 15
J gene: TRBJ1-1
clone size: NA
D gene: NA
CDR3 protein: CASSPRDYLFTEAFF
CDR3 DNA: TGTGCCAGCAGTCCACGGGACTATCTGTTCACTGAAGCTTTCTTT

V gene: TRBV27
CDR3 length: 18
J gene: TRBJ2-1
clone size: NA
D gene: NA
CDR3 protein: CASKGGPGSQRIRSEQFF
CDR3 DNA: TGTGCCAGCAAGGGGGGGCCCGGGAGTCAGAGGATCAGGAGTGAGCAGTTCTTC

V gene: TRBV2
CDR3 length: 14
J gene: TRBJ1-2
clone size: few
D gene: NA
CDR3 protein: CASRGAGENYGYTF
CDR3 DNA: TGTGCCAGCAGGGGGGCGGGAGAAAACTATGGCTACACCTTC